What follows are 6 T cell receptor beta chains derived from one specimen sequenced in a study of early T cells in non-severe SARS-CoV-2 infection. Each CDR3 protein gets one entry after TCRdb re-called the 5' RACE reads with MiXCR. The data contain about 25,000 distinct CDR3 sequences, roughly 4.5% of them seen just once; the ten biggest clones take up roughly 11%. The sequencing input was whole blood. The receptors originated from an adult who was a healthcare worker with PCR-confirmed SARS-CoV-2 infection or an uninfected control (not recorded which).

This clonotype was recorded at least ten times. The J gene is TRBJ2-1, the V gene TRBV7-8; D might be TRBD1 (5 bases). The CDR3 covers 15 residues. Trimming pared 2 bases from V and 4 bases from J, leaving 12 bases between. Germline V CDR1 and CDR2: SGHVS, FQNEAQ. The CDR3 loop reads CASSLRQGVYNEQFF. CDR3 bases: TGTGCCAGCAGCTTAAGGCAAGGGGTGTACAATGAGCAGTTCTTC.

This clonotype was seen a few times. This chain links TRBV15 with TRBJ2-7, with D possibly being TRBD1 or TRBD2 (5 bases each). The V and J ends lost 5 bases and 4 bases respectively, with 18 bases between them. In germline, CDR1 is LNHNV, CDR2 YYDKDF (reference sequence). This CDR3 is 15 amino acids long. CDR3 loop: CATSFSRGIRYEQYF. The CDR3 DNA sequence: TGTGCCACCAGCTTCAGCCGGGGCATAAGGTACGAGCAGTACTTC.

In this sample, this clonotype turned up many times. The V gene is TRBV20-1, the J gene TRBJ2-5; 7 nucleotides line up with TRBD1. This CDR3 has 14 amino acids. The germline V gene has CDR1 DFQATT and CDR2 SNEGSKA (reference sequence). J was trimmed by 3 bases and V by 3 bases; bases with no gene match: 7. CDR3 sequence (DNA): TGCAGTGCTAGTTACTCCGGGACAGAAGAGACCCAGTACTTC. The encoded protein is CSASYSGTEETQYF.

This clonotype was detected many times. The chain carries TRBV6-1 and TRBJ1-3; D possibly corresponds to TRBD1 (5 bases). In germline, CDR1 is MNHNS, CDR2 SASEGT. The germline V and J ends were trimmed by 5 bases and 6 bases, with 14 bases remaining between them. This CDR3 comprises 14 residues. The DNA of the CDR3 is TGTGCCAGCAGTTCCGGGACGCTGGAAAACACCATATATTTT. It translates to CASSSGTLENTIYF.

This clonotype was seen ten or more times. The chain carries TRBV6-1 and TRBJ2-7, with 15 bases identical to TRBD2. V shed 7 bases, J shed 4 bases, and the junction held 5 bases outside the gene matches. The V gene's germline CDR1 is MNHNS and CDR2 SASEGT. CDR3 size: 15 residues. The CDR3 here is CASMRGLAGGYEQYV. The CDR3 bases are TGTGCCAGCATGAGGGGACTAGCGGGAGGTTACGAGCAGTACGTC.

The chain joins TRBV9 to TRBJ2-3; D gene unclear. This CDR3 comprises 14 residues. Germline V gene lookup returns CDR1 SGDLS and CDR2 YYNGEE. The V end lost 2 bases, the J end lost 1 base, and 8 bases lay between the germline ends. The CDR3 region has the DNA TGTGCCAGCAGCGTGAGGCCGGGCACAGATACGCAGTATTTT. This codes for CASSVRPGTDTQYF.